This TCR beta chain was sequenced in a study of T cell responses to AZD1222 COVID-19 vaccine. General study results and limits: None of the repertoires were sampled until the peak T cell response had passed. Donors skewed white British and female; clonal diversity was possibly underestimated. Reportedly, nearly half the spike-specific TCRs target unmutated variant regions.

Using immunoSEQ multiplex PCR, the repertoire was profiled, and TCRdb retains in-frame clones only, with some absent. This repertoire shows 100,000 to 150,000 clones, around 94% found once; its top ten account for approximately 6.3%. The CDR3 contains 12 residues. The V end lost 0 bases, the J end lost 4 bases, and 4 bases lay between the germline ends. The germline V gene encodes CDR1 GTSNPN and CDR2 SVGIG (reference sequence). As for this clone: Its antigen remains unidentified.

This material consisted of peripheral blood, taken on day 0 of AZD1222 vaccination. V and J are TRBV30 and TRBJ2-1; D is undetermined. This clonotype originated in an adult in good health. CDR3 DNA: TGTGCCTGGAGTGTCCCTTACAATGAGCAGTTCTTC. Its protein product is CAWSVPYNEQFF. Based on the CDR3 plus reference TRBV30 and TRBJ2-1, the full variable domain is SQTIHQWPATLVQPVGSPLSLECTVEGTSNPNLYWYRQAAGRGLQLLFYSVGIGQISSEVPQNLSASRPQDRQFILSSKKLLLSDSGFYLCAWSVPYNEQFFGPGTRLTVL.